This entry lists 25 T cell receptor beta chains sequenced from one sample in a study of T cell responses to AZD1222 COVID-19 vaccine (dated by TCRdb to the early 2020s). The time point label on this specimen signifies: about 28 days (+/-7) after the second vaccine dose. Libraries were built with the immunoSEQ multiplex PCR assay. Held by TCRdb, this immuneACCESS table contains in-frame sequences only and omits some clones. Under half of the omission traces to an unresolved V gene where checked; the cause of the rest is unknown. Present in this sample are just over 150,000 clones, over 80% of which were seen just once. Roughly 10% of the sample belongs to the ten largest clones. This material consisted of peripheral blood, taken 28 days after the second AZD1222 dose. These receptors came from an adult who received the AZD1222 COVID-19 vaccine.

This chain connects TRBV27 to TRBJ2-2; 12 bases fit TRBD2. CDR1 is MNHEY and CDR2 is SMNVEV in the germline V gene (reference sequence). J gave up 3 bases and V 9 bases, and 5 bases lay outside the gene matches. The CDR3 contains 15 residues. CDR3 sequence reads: CASSSSGRDTGELFF. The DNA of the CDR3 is TGTGCCAGTTCGTCTAGCGGGAGGGACACCGGGGAGCTGTTTTTT.

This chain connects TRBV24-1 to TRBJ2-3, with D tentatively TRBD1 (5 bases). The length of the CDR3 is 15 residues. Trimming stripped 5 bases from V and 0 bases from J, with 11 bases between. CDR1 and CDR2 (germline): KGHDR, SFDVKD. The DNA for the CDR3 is TGTGCCACCAGTGCGGCTCGGACAAGCACAGATACGCAGTATTTT. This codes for CATSAARTSTDTQYF.

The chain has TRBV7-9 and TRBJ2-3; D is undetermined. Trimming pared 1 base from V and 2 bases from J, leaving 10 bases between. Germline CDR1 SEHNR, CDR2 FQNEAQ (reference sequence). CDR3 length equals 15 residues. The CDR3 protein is CASSLGATPTDTQYF. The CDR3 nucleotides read TGTGCCAGCAGCTTAGGCGCAACCCCCACAGATACGCAGTATTTT.

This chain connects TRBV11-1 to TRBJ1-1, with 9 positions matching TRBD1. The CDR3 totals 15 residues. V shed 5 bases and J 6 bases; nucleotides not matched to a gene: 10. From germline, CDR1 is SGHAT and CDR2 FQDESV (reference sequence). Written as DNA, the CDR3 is TGTGCCAGCAGCAACAACAGGGGGCCTTTGGCTGAAGCTTTCTTT. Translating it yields CASSNNRGPLAEAFF.

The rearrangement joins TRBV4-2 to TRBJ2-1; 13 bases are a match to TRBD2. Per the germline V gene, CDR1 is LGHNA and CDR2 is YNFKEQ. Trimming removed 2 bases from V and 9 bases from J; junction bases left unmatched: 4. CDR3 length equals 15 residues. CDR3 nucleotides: TGTGCCAGCAGCCAACCCGGGACTAGCGGGGCTGAGCAGTTCTTC. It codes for CASSQPGTSGAEQFF.

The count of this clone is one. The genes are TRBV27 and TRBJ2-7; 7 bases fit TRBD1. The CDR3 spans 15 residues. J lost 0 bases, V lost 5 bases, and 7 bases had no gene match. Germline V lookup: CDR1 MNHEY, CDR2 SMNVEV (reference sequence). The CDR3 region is CASSPRRDSSYEQYF. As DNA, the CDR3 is TGTGCCAGCAGTCCAAGACGGGACAGCTCCTACGAGCAGTACTTC.

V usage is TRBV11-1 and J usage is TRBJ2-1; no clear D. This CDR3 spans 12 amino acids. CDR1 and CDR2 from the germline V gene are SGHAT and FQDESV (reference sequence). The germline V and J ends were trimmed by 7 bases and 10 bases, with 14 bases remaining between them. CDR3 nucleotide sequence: TGTGCCAGCAAACTGGGATCGGAGGAGCAGTTCTTC. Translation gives CASKLGSEEQFF.

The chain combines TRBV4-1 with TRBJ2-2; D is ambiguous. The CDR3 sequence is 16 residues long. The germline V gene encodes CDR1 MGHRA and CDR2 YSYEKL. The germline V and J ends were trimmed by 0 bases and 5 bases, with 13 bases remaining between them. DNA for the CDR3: TGCGCCAGCAGCCAAGATTATGACGAATATACCGGGGAGCTGTTTTTT. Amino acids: CASSQDYDEYTGELFF.

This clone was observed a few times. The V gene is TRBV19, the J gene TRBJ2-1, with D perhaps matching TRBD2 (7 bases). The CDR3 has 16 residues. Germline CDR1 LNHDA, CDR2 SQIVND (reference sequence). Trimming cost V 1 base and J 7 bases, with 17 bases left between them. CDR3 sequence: CASSIVGAGQGNEQFF. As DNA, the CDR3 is TGTGCCAGTAGTATAGTGGGAGCGGGACAAGGAAATGAGCAGTTCTTC. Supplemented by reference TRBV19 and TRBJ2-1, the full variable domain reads DGGITQSPKYLFRKEGQNVTLSCEQNLNHDAMYWYRQDPGQGLRLIYYSQIVNDFQKGDIAEGYSVSREKKESFPLTVTSAQKNPTAFYLCASSIVGAGQGNEQFFGPGTRLTVL.

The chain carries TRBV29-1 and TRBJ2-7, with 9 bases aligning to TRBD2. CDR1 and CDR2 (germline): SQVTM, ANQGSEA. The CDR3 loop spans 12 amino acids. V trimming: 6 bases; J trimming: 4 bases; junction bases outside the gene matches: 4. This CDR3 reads CSVSLAGYEQYF. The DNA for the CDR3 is TGCAGCGTATCACTAGCGGGTTACGAGCAGTACTTC.

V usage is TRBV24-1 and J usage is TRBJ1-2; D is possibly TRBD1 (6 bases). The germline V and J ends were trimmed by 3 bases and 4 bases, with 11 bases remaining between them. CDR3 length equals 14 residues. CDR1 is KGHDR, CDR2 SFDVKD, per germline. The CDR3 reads CATSDDDRFYGYTF. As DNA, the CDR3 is TGTGCCACCAGTGATGACGACAGGTTCTATGGCTACACCTTC.

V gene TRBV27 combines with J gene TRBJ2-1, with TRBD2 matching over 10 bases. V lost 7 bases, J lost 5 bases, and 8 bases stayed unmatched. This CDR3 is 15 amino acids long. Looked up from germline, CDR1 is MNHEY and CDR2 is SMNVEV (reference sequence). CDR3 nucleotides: TGTGCCAGCATGAAGGGGCTAGCGGGGGACAATGAGCAGTTCTTC. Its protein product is CASMKGLAGDNEQFF.

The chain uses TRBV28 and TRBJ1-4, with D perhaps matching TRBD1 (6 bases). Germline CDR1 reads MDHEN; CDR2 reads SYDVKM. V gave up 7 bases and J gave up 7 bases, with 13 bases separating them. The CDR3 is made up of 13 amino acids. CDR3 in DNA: TGTGCCAGCACAGGGGCTAGAGGTGAAAAACTGTTTTTT. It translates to CASTGARGEKLFF.

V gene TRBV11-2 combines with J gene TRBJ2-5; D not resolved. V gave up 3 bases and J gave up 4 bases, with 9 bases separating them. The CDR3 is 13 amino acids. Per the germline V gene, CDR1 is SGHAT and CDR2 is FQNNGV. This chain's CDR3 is CASSFPGSETQYF. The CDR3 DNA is TGTGCCAGCAGCTTCCCCGGGTCAGAGACCCAGTACTTC. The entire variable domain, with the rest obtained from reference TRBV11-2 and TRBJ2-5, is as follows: EAGVAQSPRYKIIEKRQSVAFWCNPISGHATLYWYQQILGQGPKLLIQFQNNGVVDDSQLPKDRFSAERLKGVDSTLKIQPAKLEDSAVYLCASSFPGSETQYFGPGTRLLVL.

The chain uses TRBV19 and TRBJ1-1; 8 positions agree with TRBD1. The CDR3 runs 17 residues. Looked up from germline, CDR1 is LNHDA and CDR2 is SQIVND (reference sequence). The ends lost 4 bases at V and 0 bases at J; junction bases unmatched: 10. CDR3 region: CASSTDRVKLMNTEAFF. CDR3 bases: TGTGCCAGTAGTACGGACAGGGTTAAACTGATGAACACTGAAGCTTTCTTT.

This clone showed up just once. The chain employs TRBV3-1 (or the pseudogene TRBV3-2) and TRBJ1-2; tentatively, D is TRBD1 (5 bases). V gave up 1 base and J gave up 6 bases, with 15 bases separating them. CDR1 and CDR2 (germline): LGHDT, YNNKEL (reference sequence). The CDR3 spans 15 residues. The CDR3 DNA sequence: TGTGCCAGCAGCCAAGTGTCCGGCAGGGCAGATGGCTACACCTTC. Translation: CASSQVSGRADGYTF.

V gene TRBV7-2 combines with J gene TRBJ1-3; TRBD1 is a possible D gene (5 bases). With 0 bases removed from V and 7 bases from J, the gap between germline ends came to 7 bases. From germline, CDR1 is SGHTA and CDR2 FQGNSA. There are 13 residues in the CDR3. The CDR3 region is CASSLAGGNTIYF. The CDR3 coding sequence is TGTGCCAGCAGCTTAGCTGGGGGGAACACCATATATTTT.

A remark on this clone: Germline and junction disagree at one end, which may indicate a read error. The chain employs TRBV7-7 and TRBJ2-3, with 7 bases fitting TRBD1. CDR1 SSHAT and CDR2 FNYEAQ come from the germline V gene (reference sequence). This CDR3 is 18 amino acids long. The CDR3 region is CASSLTPQGVFSTDTQYF. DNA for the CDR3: TGTGCTAGCAGCTTAACCCCTCAGGGGGTATTTAGCACAGATACGCAGTATTTT.

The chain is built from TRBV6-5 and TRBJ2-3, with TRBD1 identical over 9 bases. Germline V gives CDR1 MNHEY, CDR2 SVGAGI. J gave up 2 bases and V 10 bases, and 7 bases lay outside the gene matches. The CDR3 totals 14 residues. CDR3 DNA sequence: TGTGCCACCCAGAGGGACAGGGACACAGATACGCAGTATTTT. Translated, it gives CATQRDRDTDTQYF.

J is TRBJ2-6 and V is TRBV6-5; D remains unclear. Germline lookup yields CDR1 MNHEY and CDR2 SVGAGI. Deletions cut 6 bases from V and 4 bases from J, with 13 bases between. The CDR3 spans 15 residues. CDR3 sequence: CASRQDRSGANVLTF. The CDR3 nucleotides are TGTGCCAGCAGACAAGACCGTTCGGGGGCCAACGTCCTGACTTTC.

Here the CDR3 reads CASSIEKPGLVNEQFF. In DNA, the CDR3 is TGTGCCAGTAGTATAGAGAAGCCGGGACTAGTAAACGAGCAGTTCTTC. This rearrangement joins TRBV19 to TRBJ2-1, with 8 positions matching TRBD2. V was clipped by 0 bases and J by 10 bases; unmatched bases: 11. From germline, CDR1 is LNHDA and CDR2 SQIVND (reference sequence). This CDR3 has 16 residues.

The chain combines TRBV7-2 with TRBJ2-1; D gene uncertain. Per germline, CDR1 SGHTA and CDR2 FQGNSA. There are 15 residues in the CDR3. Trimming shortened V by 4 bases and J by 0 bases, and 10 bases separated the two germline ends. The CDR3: CASSYRGNSYNEQFF. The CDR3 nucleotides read TGTGCCAGCAGCTACCGAGGTAACTCCTACAATGAGCAGTTCTTC.

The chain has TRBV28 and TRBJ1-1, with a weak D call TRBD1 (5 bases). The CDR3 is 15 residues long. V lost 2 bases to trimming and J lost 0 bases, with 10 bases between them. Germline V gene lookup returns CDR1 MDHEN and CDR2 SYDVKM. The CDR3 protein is CASSLQGLLNTEAFF. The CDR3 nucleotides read TGTGCCAGCAGTTTACAGGGACTGCTGAACACTGAAGCTTTCTTT.

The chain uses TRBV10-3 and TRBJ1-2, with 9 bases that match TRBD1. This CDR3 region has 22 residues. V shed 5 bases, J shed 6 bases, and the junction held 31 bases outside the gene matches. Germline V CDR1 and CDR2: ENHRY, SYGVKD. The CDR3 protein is CAISKGQGGTLDLLVRGDGYTF. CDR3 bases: TGTGCCATCAGTAAGGGACAGGGAGGAACTTTGGACCTTTTGGTACGGGGGGATGGCTACACCTTC.

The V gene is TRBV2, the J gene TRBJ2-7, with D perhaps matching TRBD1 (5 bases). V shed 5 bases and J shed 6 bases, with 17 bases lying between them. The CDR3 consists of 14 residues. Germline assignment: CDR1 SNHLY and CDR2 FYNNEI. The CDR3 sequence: CASSINQQGSEQYF. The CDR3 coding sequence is TGTGCCAGCAGTATAAATCAGCAGGGTAGCGAGCAGTACTTC.